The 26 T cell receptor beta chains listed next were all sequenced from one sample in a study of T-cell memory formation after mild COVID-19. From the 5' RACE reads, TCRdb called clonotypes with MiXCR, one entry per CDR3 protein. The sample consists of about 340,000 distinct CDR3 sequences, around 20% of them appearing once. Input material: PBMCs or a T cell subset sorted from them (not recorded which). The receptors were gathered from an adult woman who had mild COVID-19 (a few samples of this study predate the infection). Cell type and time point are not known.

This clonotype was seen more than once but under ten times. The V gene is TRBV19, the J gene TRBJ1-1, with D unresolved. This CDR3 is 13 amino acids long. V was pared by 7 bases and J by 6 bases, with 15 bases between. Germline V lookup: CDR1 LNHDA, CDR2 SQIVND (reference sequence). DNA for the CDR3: TGTGCCAGTAATGATTTCTCGGAATCTGAAGCTTTCTTT. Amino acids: CASNDFSESEAFF.

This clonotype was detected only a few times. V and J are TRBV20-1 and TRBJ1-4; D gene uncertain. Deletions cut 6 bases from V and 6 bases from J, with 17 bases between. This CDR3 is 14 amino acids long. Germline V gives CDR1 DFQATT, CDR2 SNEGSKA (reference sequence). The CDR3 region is CSAGVLRPYEKLFF. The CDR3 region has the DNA TGCAGTGCCGGGGTCTTAAGGCCCTATGAAAAACTGTTTTTT.

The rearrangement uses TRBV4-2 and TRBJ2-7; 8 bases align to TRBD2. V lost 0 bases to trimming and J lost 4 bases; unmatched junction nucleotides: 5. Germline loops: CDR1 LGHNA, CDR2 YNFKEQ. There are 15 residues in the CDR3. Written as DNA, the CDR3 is TGTGCCAGCAGCCAAGATACGGGGGGGCCTTACGAGCAGTACTTC. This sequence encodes CASSQDTGGPYEQYF.

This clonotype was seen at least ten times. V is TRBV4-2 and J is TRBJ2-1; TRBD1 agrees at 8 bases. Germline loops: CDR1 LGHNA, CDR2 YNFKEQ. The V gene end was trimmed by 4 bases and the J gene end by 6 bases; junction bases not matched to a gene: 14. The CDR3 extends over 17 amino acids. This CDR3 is CASSLTAQGVWGNEQFF. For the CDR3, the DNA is TGTGCCAGCAGCCTAACCGCACAGGGGGTTTGGGGCAATGAGCAGTTCTTC.

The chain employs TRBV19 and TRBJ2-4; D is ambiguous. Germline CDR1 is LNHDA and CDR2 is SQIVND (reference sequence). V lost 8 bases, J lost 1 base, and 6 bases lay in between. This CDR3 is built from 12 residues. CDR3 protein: CASSVAKNIQYF. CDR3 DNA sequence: TGTGCCAGTTCGGTGGCCAAAAACATTCAGTACTTC.

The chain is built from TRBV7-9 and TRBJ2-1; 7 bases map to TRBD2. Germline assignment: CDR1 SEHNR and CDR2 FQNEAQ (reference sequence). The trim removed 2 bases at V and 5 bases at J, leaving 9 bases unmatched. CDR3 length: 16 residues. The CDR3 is CASSLFGAGDHNEQFF. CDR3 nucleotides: TGTGCCAGCAGCTTATTCGGGGCGGGGGACCACAATGAGCAGTTCTTC.

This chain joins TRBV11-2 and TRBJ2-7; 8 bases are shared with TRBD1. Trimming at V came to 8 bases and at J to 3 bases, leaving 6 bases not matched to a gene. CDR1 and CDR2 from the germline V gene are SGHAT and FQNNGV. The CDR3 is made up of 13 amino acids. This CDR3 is CASEDRASYEQYF. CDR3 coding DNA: TGTGCCAGCGAGGACAGGGCAAGCTACGAGCAGTACTTC.

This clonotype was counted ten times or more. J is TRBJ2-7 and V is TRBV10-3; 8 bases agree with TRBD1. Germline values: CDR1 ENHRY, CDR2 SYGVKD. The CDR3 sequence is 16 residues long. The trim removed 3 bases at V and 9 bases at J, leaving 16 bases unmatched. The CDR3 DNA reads TGTGCCATCAGTGATTCGTCCGGGACAGGCCTAAGCACGCAGTACTTC. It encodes CAISDSSGTGLSTQYF.

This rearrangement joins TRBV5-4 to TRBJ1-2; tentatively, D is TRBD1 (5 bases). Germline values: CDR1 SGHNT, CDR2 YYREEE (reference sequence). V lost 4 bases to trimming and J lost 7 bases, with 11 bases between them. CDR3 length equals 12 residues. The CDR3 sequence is CASSQDTFGYTF. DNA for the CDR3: TGTGCCAGCAGCCAGGACACGTTTGGCTACACCTTC. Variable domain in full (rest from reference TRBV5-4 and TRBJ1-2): ETGVTQSPTHLIKTRGQQVTLRCSSQSGHNTVSWYQQALGQGPQFIFQYYREEENGRGNFPPRFSGLQFPNYSSELNVNALELDDSALYLCASSQDTFGYTFGSGTRLTVV.

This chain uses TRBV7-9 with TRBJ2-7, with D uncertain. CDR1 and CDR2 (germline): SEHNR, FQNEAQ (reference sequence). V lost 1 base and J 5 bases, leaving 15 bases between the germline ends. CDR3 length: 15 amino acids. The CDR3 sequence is CASSLDIVFWDEQYF. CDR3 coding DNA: TGTGCCAGCAGCTTAGATATAGTATTTTGGGACGAGCAGTACTTC.

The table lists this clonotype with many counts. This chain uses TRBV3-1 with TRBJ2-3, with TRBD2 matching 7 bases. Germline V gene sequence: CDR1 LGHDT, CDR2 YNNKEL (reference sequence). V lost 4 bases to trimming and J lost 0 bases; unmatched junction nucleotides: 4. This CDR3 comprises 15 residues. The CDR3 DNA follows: TGTGCCAGCAGCCCGGGGACTACTAGCACAGATACGCAGTATTTT. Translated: CASSPGTTSTDTQYF.

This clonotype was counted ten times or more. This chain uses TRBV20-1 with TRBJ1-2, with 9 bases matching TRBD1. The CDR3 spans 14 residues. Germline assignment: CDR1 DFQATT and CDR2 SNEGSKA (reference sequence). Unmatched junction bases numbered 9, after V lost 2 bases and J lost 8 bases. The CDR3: CSARSSTGGLGYTF. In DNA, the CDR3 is TGCAGTGCTAGATCCTCGACAGGGGGTTTAGGCTACACCTTC.

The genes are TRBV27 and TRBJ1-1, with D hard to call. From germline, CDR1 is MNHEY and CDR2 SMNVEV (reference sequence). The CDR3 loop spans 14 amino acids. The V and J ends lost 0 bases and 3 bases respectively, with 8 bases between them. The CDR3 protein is CASSLSGQYTEAFF. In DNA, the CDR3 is TGTGCCAGCAGTTTATCCGGGCAGTACACTGAAGCTTTCTTT.

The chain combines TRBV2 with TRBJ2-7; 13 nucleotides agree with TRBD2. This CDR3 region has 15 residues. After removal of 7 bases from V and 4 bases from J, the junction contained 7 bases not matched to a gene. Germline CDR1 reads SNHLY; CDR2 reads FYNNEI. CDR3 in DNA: TGTGCCAGCACCTCGGGACTAGCGGGATATTACGAGCAGTACTTC. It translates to CASTSGLAGYYEQYF.

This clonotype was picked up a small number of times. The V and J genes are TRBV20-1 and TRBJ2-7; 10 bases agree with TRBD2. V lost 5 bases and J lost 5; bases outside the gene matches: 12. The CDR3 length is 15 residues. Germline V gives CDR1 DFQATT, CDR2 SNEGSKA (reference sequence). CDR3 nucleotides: TGCAGTGCTCAGAACACAGCGGGAGGGCCCCACGAGCAGTACTTC. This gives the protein CSAQNTAGGPHEQYF.

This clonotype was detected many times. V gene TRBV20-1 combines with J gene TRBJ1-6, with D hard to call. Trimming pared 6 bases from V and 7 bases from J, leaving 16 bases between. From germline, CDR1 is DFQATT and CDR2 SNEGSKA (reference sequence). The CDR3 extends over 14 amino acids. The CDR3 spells CSASTGVSNSPLHF. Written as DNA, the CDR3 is TGCAGTGCCTCGACTGGTGTTTCAAATTCACCCCTCCACTTT.

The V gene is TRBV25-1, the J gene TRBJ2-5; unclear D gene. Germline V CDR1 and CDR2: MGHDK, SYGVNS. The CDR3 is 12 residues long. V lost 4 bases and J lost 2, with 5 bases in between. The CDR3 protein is CASSVVQETQYF. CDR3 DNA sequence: TGTGCCAGCAGTGTGGTGCAAGAGACCCAGTACTTC.

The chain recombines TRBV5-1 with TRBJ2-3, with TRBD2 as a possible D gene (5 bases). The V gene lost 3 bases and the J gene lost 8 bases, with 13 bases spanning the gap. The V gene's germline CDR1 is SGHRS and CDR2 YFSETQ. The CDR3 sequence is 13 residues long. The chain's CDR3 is CASSWSRDSTQYF. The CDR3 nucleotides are TGCGCCAGCAGCTGGAGTCGGGATAGTACGCAGTATTTT. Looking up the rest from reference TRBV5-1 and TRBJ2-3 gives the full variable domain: KAGVTQTPRYLIKTRGQQVTLSCSPISGHRSVSWYQQTPGQGLQFLFEYFSETQRNKGNFPGRFSGRQFSNSRSEMNVSTLELGDSALYLCASSWSRDSTQYFGPGTRLTVL.

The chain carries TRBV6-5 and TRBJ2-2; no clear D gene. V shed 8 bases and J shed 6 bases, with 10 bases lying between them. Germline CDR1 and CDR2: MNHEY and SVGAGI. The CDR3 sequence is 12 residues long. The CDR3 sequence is CASGAAPGELFF. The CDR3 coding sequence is TGTGCCAGCGGTGCCGCTCCCGGGGAGCTGTTTTTT.

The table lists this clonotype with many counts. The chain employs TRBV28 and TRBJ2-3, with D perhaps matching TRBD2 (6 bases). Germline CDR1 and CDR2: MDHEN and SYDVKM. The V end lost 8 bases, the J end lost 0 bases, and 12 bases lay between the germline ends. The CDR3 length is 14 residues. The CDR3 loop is CASFGGTSTDTQYF. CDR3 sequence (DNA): TGTGCCAGCTTTGGAGGGACGAGCACAGATACGCAGTATTTT.

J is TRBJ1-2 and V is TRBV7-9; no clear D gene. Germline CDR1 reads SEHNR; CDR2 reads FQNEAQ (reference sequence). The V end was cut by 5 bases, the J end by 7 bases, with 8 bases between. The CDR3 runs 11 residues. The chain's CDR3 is CASSPGSGYTF. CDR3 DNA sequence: TGTGCCAGCAGCCCCGGGAGTGGCTACACCTTC.

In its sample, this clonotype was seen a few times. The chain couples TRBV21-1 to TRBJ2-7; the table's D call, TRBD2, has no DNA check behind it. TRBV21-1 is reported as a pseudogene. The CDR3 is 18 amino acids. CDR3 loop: CASSKARTSGRPHYEQYF. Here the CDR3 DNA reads TGTGCCAGCAGCAAGGCTAGGACTAGCGGGAGGCCCCATTACGAGCAGTACTTC.

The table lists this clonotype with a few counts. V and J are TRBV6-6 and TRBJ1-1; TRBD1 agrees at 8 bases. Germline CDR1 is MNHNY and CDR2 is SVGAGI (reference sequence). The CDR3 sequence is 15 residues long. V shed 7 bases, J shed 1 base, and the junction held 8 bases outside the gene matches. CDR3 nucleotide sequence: TGTGCCAGCATCGACAGGGGAAAGGCGAACACTGAAGCTTTCTTT. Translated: CASIDRGKANTEAFF.

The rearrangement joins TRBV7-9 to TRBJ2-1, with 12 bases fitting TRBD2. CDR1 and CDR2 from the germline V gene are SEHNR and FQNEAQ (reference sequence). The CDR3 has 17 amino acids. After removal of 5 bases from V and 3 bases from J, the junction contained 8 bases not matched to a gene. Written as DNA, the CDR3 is TGTGCCAGCAGCGCGACTACTAGCGGGAGGCTCTACAATGAGCAGTTCTTC. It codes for CASSATTSGRLYNEQFF. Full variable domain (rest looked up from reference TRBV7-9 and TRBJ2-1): DTGVSQNPRHKITKRGQNVTFRCDPISEHNRLYWYRQTLGQGPEFLTYFQNEAQLEKSRLLSDRFSAERPKGSFSTLEIQRTEQGDSAMYLCASSATTSGRLYNEQFFGPGTRLTVL.

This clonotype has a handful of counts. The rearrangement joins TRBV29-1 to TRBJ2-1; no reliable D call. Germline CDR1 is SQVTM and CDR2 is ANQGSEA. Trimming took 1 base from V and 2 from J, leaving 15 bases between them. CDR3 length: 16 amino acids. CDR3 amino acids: CSVEGGEQHPYNEQFF. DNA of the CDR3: TGCAGCGTTGAAGGTGGGGAACAACACCCCTACAATGAGCAGTTCTTC.

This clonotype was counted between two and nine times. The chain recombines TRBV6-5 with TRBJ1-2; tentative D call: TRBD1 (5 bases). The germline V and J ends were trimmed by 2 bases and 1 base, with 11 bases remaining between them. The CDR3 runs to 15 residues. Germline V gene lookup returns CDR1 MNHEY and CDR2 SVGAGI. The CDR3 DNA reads TGTGCCAGCAGTTACGGCCAGACAGTTAACTATGGCTACACCTTC. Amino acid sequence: CASSYGQTVNYGYTF.